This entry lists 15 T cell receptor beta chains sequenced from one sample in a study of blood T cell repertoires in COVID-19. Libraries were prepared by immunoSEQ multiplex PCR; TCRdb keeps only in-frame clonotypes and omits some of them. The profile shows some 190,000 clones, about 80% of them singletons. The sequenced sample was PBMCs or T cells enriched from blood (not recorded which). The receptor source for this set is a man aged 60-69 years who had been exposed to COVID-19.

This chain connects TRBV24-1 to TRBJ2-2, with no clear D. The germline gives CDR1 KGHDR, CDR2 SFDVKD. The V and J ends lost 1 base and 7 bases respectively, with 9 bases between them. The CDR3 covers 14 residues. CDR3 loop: CATSDFGPIGELFF. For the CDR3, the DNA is TGTGCCACCAGTGATTTTGGGCCTATCGGGGAGCTGTTTTTT.

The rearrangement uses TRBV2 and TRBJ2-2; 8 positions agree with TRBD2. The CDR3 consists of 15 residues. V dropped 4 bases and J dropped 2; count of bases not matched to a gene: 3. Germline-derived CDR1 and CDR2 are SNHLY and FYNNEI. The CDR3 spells CASSGRGGNTGELFF. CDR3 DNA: TGTGCCAGCAGTGGCCGGGGGGGTAACACCGGGGAGCTGTTTTTT.

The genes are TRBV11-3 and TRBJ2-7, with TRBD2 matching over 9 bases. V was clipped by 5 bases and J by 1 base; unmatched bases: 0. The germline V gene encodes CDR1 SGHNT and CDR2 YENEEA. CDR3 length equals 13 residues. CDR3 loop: CASSAGGSYEQYF. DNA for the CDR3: TGTGCCAGCAGCGCGGGAGGGTCCTACGAGCAGTACTTC.

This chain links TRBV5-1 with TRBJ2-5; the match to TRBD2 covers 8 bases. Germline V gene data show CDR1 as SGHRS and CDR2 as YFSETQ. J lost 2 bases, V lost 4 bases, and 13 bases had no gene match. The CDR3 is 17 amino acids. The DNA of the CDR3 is TGCGCCAGCAGCCCCGGTGAAGCGGGAGCCCGACAAGAGACCCAGTACTTC. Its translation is CASSPGEAGARQETQYF.

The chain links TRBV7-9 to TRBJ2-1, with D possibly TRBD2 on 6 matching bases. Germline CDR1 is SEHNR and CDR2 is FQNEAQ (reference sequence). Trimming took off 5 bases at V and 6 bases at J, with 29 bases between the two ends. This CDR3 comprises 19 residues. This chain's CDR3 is CASSATSGVMSPGLNEQFF. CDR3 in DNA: TGTGCCAGCAGCGCCACGTCCGGGGTGATGAGCCCGGGACTCAATGAGCAGTTCTTC.

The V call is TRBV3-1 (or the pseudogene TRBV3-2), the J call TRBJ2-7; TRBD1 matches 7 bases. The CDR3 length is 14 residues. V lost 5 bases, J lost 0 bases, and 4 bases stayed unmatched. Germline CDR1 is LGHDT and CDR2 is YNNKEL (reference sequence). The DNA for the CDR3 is TGTGCCAGCAGCTACAGGGGCCTCTCCTACGAGCAGTACTTC. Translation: CASSYRGLSYEQYF.

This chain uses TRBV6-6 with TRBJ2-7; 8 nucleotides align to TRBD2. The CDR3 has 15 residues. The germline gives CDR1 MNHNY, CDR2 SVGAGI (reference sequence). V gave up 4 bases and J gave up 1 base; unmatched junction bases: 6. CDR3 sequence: CASSSGLVVSYEQYF. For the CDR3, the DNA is TGTGCCAGCAGTTCGGGACTAGTAGTTTCCTACGAGCAGTACTTC.

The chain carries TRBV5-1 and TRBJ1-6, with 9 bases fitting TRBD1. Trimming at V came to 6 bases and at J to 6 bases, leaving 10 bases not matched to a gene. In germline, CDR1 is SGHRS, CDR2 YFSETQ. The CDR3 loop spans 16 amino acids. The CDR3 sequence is CASTRVGQGTNSPLHF. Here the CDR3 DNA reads TGCGCCAGCACCCGGGTCGGACAGGGGACTAATTCACCCCTCCACTTT.

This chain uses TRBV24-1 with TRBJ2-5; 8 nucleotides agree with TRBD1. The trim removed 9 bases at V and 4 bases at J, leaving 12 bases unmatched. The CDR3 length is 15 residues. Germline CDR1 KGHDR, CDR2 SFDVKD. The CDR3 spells CATSKGAGGLETQYF. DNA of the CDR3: TGTGCCACCTCAAAGGGGGCAGGGGGCTTAGAGACCCAGTACTTC.

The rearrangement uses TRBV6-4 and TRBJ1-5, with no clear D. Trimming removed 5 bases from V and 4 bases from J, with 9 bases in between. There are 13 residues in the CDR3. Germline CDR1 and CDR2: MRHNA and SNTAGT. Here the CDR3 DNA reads TGTGCCAGCAGTCAGGAAGAAAATCAGCCCCAGCATTTT. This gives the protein CASSQEENQPQHF.

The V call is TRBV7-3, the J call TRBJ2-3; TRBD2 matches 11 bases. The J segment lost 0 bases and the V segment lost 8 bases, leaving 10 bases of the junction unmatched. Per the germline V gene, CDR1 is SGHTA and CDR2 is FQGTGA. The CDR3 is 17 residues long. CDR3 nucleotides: TGTGCCAGCTCTACTACGACTAGCGGGGTTAGCACAGATACGCAGTATTTT. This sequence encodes CASSTTTSGVSTDTQYF.

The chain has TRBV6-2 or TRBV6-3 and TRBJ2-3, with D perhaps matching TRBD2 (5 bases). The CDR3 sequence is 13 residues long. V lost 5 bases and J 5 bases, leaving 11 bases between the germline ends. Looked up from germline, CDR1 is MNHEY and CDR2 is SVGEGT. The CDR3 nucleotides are TGTGCCAGCAGTCCACTAGTTTTAGATACGCAGTATTTT. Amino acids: CASSPLVLDTQYF.

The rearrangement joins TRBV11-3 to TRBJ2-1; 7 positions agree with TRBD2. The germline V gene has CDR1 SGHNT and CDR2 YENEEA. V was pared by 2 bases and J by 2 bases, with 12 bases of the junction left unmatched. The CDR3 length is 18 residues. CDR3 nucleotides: TGTGCCAGCAGCTTATGGTCTAGCGGATATCAGACCTACAATGAGCAGTTCTTC. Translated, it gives CASSLWSSGYQTYNEQFF.

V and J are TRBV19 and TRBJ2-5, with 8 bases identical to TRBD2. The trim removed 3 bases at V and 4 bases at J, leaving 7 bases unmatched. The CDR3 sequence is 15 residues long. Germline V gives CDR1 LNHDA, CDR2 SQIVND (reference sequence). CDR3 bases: TGTGCCAGTAGTATCGCCGGGACTAGGGGAGAGACCCAGTACTTC. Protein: CASSIAGTRGETQYF.

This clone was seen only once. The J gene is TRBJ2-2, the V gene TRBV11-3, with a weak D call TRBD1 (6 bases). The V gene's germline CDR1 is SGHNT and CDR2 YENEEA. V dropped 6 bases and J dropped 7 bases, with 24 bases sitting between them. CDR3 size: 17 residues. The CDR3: CASRLMRGFINNGELFF. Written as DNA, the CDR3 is TGTGCCAGCAGGCTCATGAGGGGGTTCATTAATAACGGGGAGCTGTTTTTT. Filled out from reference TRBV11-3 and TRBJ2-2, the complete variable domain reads EAGVVQSPRYKIIEKKQPVAFWCNPISGHNTLYWYLQNLGQGPELLIRYENEEAVDDSQLPKDRFSAERLKGVDSTLKIQPAELGDSAVYLCASRLMRGFINNGELFFGEGSRLTVL.